Sequencing of this T cell receptor beta chain was carried out in a study of long-term antiretroviral therapy in people with HIV. Overall study findings and caveats: Pre-ART expanded TRB clones stayed dominant throughout, though often decreasing after ART.

Survey-level resolution applied to immunoSEQ assay v3.0. TCRdb's copy holds only in-frame clones and misses some; the assay was immunoSEQ multiplex PCR. The sample holds more than 35,000 clones; 90% to 95% are singletons and the top ten take around 2.7%. On this clone: Its antigen remains unidentified.

The germline CDR1 and CDR2 sequences are LNHDA and SQIVND (reference sequence). Trimming removed 5 bases from V and 7 bases from J, with 14 bases in between. The CDR3 contains 14 residues. This specimen was unsorted PBMCs, taken 3.7 years after starting antiretroviral therapy. This TCR derives from a woman aged 50 to 65 with HIV. V is TRBV19 and J is TRBJ2-2; tentatively, D is TRBD1 or TRBD2 (7 bases each). Here the CDR3 reads CASSLGRGGGELFF. For the CDR3, the DNA is TGTGCCAGTAGTCTCGGCAGGGGGGGCGGGGAGCTGTTTTTT. The full variable domain, its missing parts supplied by reference TRBV19 and TRBJ2-2, is DGGITQSPKYLFRKEGQNVTLSCEQNLNHDAMYWYRQDPGQGLRLIYYSQIVNDFQKGDIAEGYSVSREKKESFPLTVTSAQKNPTAFYLCASSLGRGGGELFFGEGSRLTVL.